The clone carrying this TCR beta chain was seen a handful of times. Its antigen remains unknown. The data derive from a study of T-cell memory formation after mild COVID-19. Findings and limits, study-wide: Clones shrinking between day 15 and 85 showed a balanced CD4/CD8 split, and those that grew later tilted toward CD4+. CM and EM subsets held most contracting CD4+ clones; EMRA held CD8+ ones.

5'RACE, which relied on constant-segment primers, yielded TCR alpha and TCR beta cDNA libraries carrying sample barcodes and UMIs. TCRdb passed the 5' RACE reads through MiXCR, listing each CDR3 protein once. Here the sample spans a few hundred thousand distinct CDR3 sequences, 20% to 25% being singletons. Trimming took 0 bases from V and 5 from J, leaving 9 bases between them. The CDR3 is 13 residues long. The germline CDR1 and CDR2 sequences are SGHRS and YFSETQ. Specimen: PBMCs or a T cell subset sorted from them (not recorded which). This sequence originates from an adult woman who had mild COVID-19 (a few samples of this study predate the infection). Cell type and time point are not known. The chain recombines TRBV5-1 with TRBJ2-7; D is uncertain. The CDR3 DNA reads TGCGCCAGCAGCTTGGGAGTTATGAACGAGCAGTACTTC. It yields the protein CASSLGVMNEQYF. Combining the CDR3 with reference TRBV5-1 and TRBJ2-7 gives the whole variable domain KAGVTQTPRYLIKTRGQQVTLSCSPISGHRSVSWYQQTPGQGLQFLFEYFSETQRNKGNFPGRFSGRQFSNSRSEMNVSTLELGDSALYLCASSLGVMNEQYFGPGTRLTVT.